Listed below are T cell receptor beta chains from one sample, sequenced in a study of cytomegalovirus exposure and HLA in healthy donors. Method: immunoSEQ multiplex PCR; TCRdb's copy keeps in-frame clones and lacks some. The sample includes hundreds of thousands of clones, 82% of them seen just once. Sequenced sample: PBMCs. These TCRs come from a man aged 40-49 years in good health and CMV-seropositive. The CDR3 runs from the conserved cysteine through the conserved F or W. The D gene is left open where the match is weak. Rows may omit the clone size; those that give it use once, few, many or a size class.

size,J,V,D,DNA,CDR3
NA,TRBJ1-1,TRBV19,TRBD1,TGTGCCAGCCGACTTGGGTCAGGGGGGAACACTGAAGCTTTCTTT,CASRLGSGGNTEAFF
NA,TRBJ1-1,TRBV4-1,NA,TGCGCCAGCAGCCACGGAGAAGGGAGGTCTGAAGCTTTCTTT,CASSHGEGRSEAFF
NA,TRBJ1-2,TRBV4-2,TRBD1,TGTGCCAGCAGCCAAGATGGGGCAGGGGGGAACTATGGCTACACCTTC,CASSQDGAGGNYGYTF
once,TRBJ2-1,TRBV12-5,NA,TGTGCTAGTGGCCGTGGCCTGCAGTTCTTC,CASGRGLQFF
NA,TRBJ1-2,TRBV7-3,NA,TGTGCCAGCAGCTTCTTGAGGCAGGGTGGCTATGGCTACACCTTC,CASSFLRQGGYGYTF
NA,TRBJ1-3,TRBV27,NA,TGTGCCAGCAGTTCCTTCGGGTCTGGAAACACCATATATTTT,CASSSFGSGNTIYF
NA,TRBJ1-3,TRBV5-6,TRBD1,TGTGCCAGCAGGACAGGGCGAACGGGAAACACCATATATTTT,CASRTGRTGNTIYF
few,TRBJ2-7,TRBV19,TRBD1,TGTGCCAGTAGTACATTAATTGGACAGGGACTTAGCTACGAGCAGTACTTC,CASSTLIGQGLSYEQYF
NA,TRBJ2-2,TRBV27,NA,TGTGCCAGCAGTTTTAGAAGTGGGAGTGGTACCGGGGAGCTGTTTTTT,CASSFRSGSGTGELFF
NA,TRBJ2-2,TRBV7-9,NA,TGTGCCAGCAGCTTATCAACGGGAGAGGAGCTGTTTTTT,CASSLSTGEELFF
NA,TRBJ2-5,TRBV27,NA,TGTGCCAGCAGGGACTCCGGGAGAGGGGAGACCCAGTACTTC,CASRDSGRGETQYF
once,TRBJ2-1,TRBV19,TRBD2,TGTGCCAGTATGCGGGAGGGATTCTACAATGAGCAGTTCTTC,CASMREGFYNEQFF
NA,TRBJ2-6,TRBV7-3,TRBD1,TGTGCCAGCACCCTTCTTGGGACAGGGGGGGTCCTGACTTTC,CASTLLGTGGVLTF
NA,TRBJ2-5,TRBV19,TRBD2,TGTGCCAGTAGTATAACTAGCGGGTACCAAGAGACCCAGTACTTC,CASSITSGYQETQYF
NA,TRBJ1-2,TRBV10-3,TRBD1,TGTGCCATCGGGGGACAGGGACCCGGCTACACCTTC,CAIGGQGPGYTF
NA,TRBJ2-1,TRBV5-8,TRBD2,TGTGCCAGCAGCTTAGAAGGCGGGAGGCAGTTCTTC,CASSLEGGRQFF
NA,TRBJ2-3,TRBV7-6,TRBD2,TGTGCCAGCAGCTCTAGCGGGAGGGCCACAGATACGCAGTATTTT,CASSSSGRATDTQYF
NA,TRBJ2-7,TRBV13,TRBD2,TGTGCCAGCAGCTTAGGAGGTCATAGCGGGACTAACGAGCAGTACTTC,CASSLGGHSGTNEQYF
NA,TRBJ1-1,TRBV29-1,NA,TGCAGCGTCCTGACAGTGAACACTGAAGCTTTCTTT,CSVLTVNTEAFF
NA,TRBJ2-2,TRBV14,TRBD2,TGTGCCAGCAGCCGGACTAGCACCGGGGAGCTGTTTTTT,CASSRTSTGELFF
NA,TRBJ2-1,TRBV21-1,NA,TGTGCCAGCAGAGCGGGAGGTCCCGACCCCTACAATGAGCAGTTCTTC,CASRAGGPDPYNEQFF
many,TRBJ1-3,TRBV9,NA,TGTGCCAGCAGCGTAGAGGGGCCCTTCTCTGGAAACACCATATATTTT,CASSVEGPFSGNTIYF
NA,TRBJ2-1,TRBV7-3,NA,TGTGCCAGCAGCCTTACTCCTAGCTTGAGTTACAATGAGCAGTTCTTC,CASSLTPSLSYNEQFF
NA,TRBJ2-7,TRBV9,NA,TGTGCCAGCAGTGAAAGCACTTTAGCTGCGGAGCAGTACTTC,CASSESTLAAEQYF
NA,TRBJ2-2,TRBV7-3,TRBD2,TGTGCCAGCAGCCTAACCCCAAGAGCGGGAGGGAACACCGGGGAGCTGTTTTTT,CASSLTPRAGGNTGELFF
NA,TRBJ2-5,TRBV25-1,TRBD2,TGTGCCAGCAGTGATGGGGGGGTAGGTGAGACCCAGTACTTC,CASSDGGVGETQYF
once,TRBJ2-7,TRBV7-9,TRBD2,TGTGCCAGCAGCTTAGGAGCGGGAGTGGGTGAGCAGTACTTC,CASSLGAGVGEQYF
NA,TRBJ2-5,TRBV6-1,TRBD1,TGTGCCAGCACCTCGACAGGGGGCGAGGGCGAGACCCAGTACTTC,CASTSTGGEGETQYF
NA,TRBJ2-5,TRBV18,NA,TGTGCCAGCTCAGCGGGACTGGGGGAGACCCAGTACTTC,CASSAGLGETQYF
NA,TRBJ2-1,TRBV5-3,TRBD2,TGTGCCAGAAGCCTATCCTCACTTAGCGGGAGGTGGTACAATGAGCAGTTCTTC,CARSLSSLSGRWYNEQFF
NA,TRBJ1-5,TRBV11-2,NA,TGTGCCAGCAGCTTCCCGGGGCAGCCCCAGCATTTT,CASSFPGQPQHF
NA,TRBJ2-1,TRBV9,TRBD1,TGTGCCAGCAGCGCCGGGACAGGGGGCAATGAGCAGTTCTTC,CASSAGTGGNEQFF
NA,TRBJ2-1,TRBV7-9,TRBD2,TGTGCCAGCAGCTTAGAACTAGCGGGAGTCCATGAGCAGTTCTTC,CASSLELAGVHEQFF
NA,TRBJ1-2,TRBV2,TRBD1,TGTGCCAGCAGGGGGACAGGGATCTCTAACTATGGCTACACCTTC,CASRGTGISNYGYTF
NA,TRBJ1-2,TRBV28,TRBD1,TGTGCCAGCAGTTTGTCTGGACAGGGCGACTATGGCTACACCTTC,CASSLSGQGDYGYTF
NA,TRBJ2-1,TRBV5-1,NA,TGCGCCAGCAGCTTGTCTTGGGCCTCGCGGGGCGGGCCCTCCTACAATGAGCAGTTCTTC,CASSLSWASRGGPSYNEQFF
once,TRBJ1-5,TRBV15,NA,TGTGCCACCAGCAGAGACAGACACAACGGCGACCAGCCCCAGCATTTT,CATSRDRHNGDQPQHF
NA,TRBJ2-7,TRBV6-5,TRBD1,TGTGCCAGCAAGGGACAGGATCCCTACGAGCAGTACTTC,CASKGQDPYEQYF
once,TRBJ1-2,TRBV5-8,TRBD1,TGTGCCAGCAGCCTGAGAGGGACAGCTTCTAACTATGGCTACACCTTC,CASSLRGTASNYGYTF
NA,TRBJ1-1,TRBV6-5,NA,TGTGCCAGCAGTTACTCGATCATAGGGGTCACTGAAGCTTTCTTT,CASSYSIIGVTEAFF
NA,TRBJ1-1,TRBV27,NA,TGTGCCAGCAGTTTAGAGGTCCAGAACACTGAAGCTTTCTTT,CASSLEVQNTEAFF
NA,TRBJ2-6,TRBV6-5,NA,TGTGCCAGCAGTTACTGGTTAGGGGCTGGGGCCAACGTCCTGACTTTC,CASSYWLGAGANVLTF
NA,TRBJ1-2,TRBV7-2,NA,TGTGCCAGCTTGTTCAGTACTAATTACTATGGCTACACCTTC,CASLFSTNYYGYTF
NA,TRBJ2-7,TRBV4-2,TRBD2,TGTGCCAGCAGCCAAGGTACTAGCGGGGACTCCTACGAGCAGTACTTC,CASSQGTSGDSYEQYF
NA,TRBJ2-5,TRBV5-1,NA,TGCGCCAGCAGCTCAGGGGTGGGGACCCAGTACTTC,CASSSGVGTQYF
NA,TRBJ1-1,TRBV2,NA,TGTGCCAGCATTGAGGGAGGCACTGAAGCTTTCTTT,CASIEGGTEAFF
NA,TRBJ2-7,TRBV27,NA,TGTGCCAGCAGTTCTACAGACACCCCTACTTACGAGCAGTACTTC,CASSSTDTPTYEQYF
NA,TRBJ1-2,TRBV7-8,NA,TGTGCCAGCAGCTTAGGGGGGGACTATGGCTACACCTTC,CASSLGGDYGYTF
NA,TRBJ2-3,TRBV6-1,TRBD2,TGTGCCAGCAAGGGGGCGGGAGGGGGGACAGATACGCAGTATTTT,CASKGAGGGTDTQYF
NA,TRBJ1-1,TRBV7-9,TRBD1,TGTGCCAGCAGCCGGACAGGGGGGAACACTGAAGCTTTCTTT,CASSRTGGNTEAFF
few,TRBJ1-4,TRBV7-9,TRBD1,TGTGCCAGCAGCTTAGCAATGGACAGGGGGCGAGAAAAACTGTTTTTT,CASSLAMDRGREKLFF
few,TRBJ1-4,TRBV5-5,NA,TGTGCCAGCAGCTTAGGGGCGGGAGAAAAACTGTTTTTT,CASSLGAGEKLFF
NA,TRBJ1-1,TRBV5-4,TRBD1,TGTGCCAGCAGCGCCCGACAGGGAGAAACTGAAGCTTTCTTT,CASSARQGETEAFF